This T cell receptor (beta chain) was identified during a study of vaccination effects on CD4 cells after COVID-19. Overall study context: Each person got two doses of an mRNA SARS-CoV-2 vaccine, BNT162b2 or mRNA-1273.

Within the ViraFEST assay, antigen-specific CD4+ T cells underwent expansion with viral peptide pools prior to sequencing. Culture proceeded for more than 8 days, and CD4+ T cells were then isolated. None of these healthy vaccinees had been infected with SARS-CoV-2 before vaccination. PBMC cultures contained about 2 million cells per well, 9 to 10 IU/ml IL-2 and roughly 10 ug/ml peptides. The repertoire was sequenced with immunoSEQ multiplex PCR; TCRdb's copy has only in-frame clones and lacks some. The sample lists tens of thousands of clones, more than 75% seen once, with over 5% in the top ten. From germline, CDR1 is LGHNA and CDR2 YSLEER. The CDR3 loop spans 16 amino acids. Between the trimmed V and J ends, which lost 4 bases and 2 bases, there was a span of 14 bases. Notes on the study in general: Within healthy vaccinees, only 1 of 255 vaccine-induced clones displayed cross-reactivity with common cold coronaviruses.

Worth noting for this clone: Its target is unknown.

Material: CD4+ T cells from PBMCs cultured with HCoV-OC43 spike peptides, obtained before COVID-19 vaccination. Subset meaning: HCoV-OC43 spike overlapping peptide pool stimulation. This receptor was taken from a human donor who received a COVID-19 vaccine. The chain carries TRBV4-3 and TRBJ1-4; no clear D. This CDR3 reads CASSLGNLGTNEKLFF. Written as DNA, the CDR3 is TGCGCCAGCAGCCTCGGAAACCTCGGCACTAATGAAAAACTGTTTTTT.